This TCR beta chain is from a study of cytomegalovirus exposure and HLA in healthy donors. Study-level points and caveats: Among TCR beta chains, those listed as cytomegalovirus-associated numbered about 150.

The PCR had 60 Vbeta and 13 Jbeta primers. TCRdb keeps only in-frame clones here, not all; method: immunoSEQ multiplex PCR. The sample lists 140,000 or so clones, over 55% occurring once. V was trimmed by 0 bases and J by 5 bases, leaving 8 bases between them. CDR3 length equals 14 residues. CDR1 is SGHDT, CDR2 YYEEEE, per germline. A word on this clone: Its matching antigen is unknown.

This TCR was sampled from a man aged 35 to 55 in good health and CMV-seronegative. Sequencing input: PBMCs. The chain recombines TRBV5-6 with TRBJ2-2; D gene unclear. The CDR3 bases are TGTGCCAGCAGCTTGGTTTTGCGGACCGGGGAGCTGTTTTTT. This translates into CASSLVLRTGELFF.